These 2 T cell receptor beta chains were all obtained from the same sample, sequenced in a study of CD8 T cells in Susac syndrome. RNA amounts of about 0.5 to 1 ug underwent reverse transcription with random hexamers. TCRdb reprocessed the immunoSEQ multiplex PCR reads via MiXCR and lists one record per CDR3 protein. The table has roughly 150,000 distinct CDR3 sequences, 92% seen once. Sequencing used CD4+ T cells from PBMCs. All receptors derive from a human donor in good health.

This clonotype has only one observation. The DNA is left out, because the CDR3 cannot be placed on it with certainty; the CDR3 is given as TCRdb lists it. The chain employs TRBV24-1 and TRBJ2-2. The germline V gene encodes CDR1 KGHDR and CDR2 SFDVKD. The CDR3 sequence runs 13 residues, both termini included. CDR3 residues: CATSDTTPGSCFF.

This chain uses TRBV20-1 with TRBJ2-7, with D possibly matching TRBD1 (6 bases). The V end lost 2 bases, the J end lost 5 bases, and 13 bases lay between the germline ends. This CDR3 has 13 amino acids. CDR1 and CDR2 from the germline V gene are DFQATT and SNEGSKA (reference sequence). The chain's CDR3 is CSARQGIRDEQYF. The DNA for the CDR3 is TGCAGTGCTAGACAGGGGATAAGGGACGAGCAGTACTTC.